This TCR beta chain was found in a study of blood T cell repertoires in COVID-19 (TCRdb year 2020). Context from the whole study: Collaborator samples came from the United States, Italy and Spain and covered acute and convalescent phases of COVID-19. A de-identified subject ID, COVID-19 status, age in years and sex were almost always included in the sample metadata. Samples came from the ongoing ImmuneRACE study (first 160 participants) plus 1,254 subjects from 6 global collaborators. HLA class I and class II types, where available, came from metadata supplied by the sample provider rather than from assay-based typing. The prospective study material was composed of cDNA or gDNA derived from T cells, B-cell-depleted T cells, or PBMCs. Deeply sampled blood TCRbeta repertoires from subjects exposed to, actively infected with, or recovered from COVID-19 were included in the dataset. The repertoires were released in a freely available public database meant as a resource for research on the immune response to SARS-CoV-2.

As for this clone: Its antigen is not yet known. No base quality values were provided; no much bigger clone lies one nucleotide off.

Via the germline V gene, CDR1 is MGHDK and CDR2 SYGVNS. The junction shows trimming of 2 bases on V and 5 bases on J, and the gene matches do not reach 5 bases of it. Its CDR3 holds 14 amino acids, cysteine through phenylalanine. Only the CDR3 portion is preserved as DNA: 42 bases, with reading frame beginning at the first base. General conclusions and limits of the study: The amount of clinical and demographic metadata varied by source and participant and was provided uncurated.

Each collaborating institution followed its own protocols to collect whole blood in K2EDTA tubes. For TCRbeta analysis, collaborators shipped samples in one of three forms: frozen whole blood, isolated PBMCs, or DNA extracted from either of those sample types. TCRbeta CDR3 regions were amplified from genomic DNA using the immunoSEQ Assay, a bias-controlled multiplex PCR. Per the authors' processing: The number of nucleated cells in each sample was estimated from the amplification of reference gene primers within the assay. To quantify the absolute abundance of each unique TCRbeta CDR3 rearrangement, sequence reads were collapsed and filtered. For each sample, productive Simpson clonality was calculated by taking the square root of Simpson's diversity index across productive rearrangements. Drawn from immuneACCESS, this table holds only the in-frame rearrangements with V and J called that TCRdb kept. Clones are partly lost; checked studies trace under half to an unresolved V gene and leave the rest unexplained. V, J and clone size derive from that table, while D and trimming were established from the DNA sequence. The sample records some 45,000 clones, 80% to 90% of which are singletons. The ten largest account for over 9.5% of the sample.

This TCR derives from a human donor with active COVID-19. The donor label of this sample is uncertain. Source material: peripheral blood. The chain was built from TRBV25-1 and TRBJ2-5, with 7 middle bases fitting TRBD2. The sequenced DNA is TGTGCCAGCAGTGAAGCGGGAGCTCCGGAGACCCAGTACTTC. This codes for CASSEAGAPETQYF. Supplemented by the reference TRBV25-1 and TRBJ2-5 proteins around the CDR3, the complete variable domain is EADIYQTPRYLVIGTGKKITLECSQTMGHDKMYWYQQDPGMELHLIHYSYGVNSTEKGDLSSESTVSRIRTEHFPLTLESARPSHTSQYLCASSEAGAPETQYFGPGTRLLVL.